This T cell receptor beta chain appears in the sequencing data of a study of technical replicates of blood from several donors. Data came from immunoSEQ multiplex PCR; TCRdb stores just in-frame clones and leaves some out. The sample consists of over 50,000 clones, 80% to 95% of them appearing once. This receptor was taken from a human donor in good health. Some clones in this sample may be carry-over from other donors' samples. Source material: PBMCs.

This CDR3 reads CASSKTLWTAPLPPPSQTLYGYTF. The DNA of the CDR3 is TGTGCCAGCAGTAAAACTCTATGGACAGCACCTCTTCCTCCTCCGAGCCAAACCCTCTATGGCTACACCTTC. The chain employs TRBV27 and TRBJ1-2; a weak D match, TRBD1 (6 bases). There are 24 residues in the CDR3. CDR1 is MNHEY and CDR2 is SMNVEV in the germline V gene (reference sequence). The V end lost 5 bases, the J end lost 4 bases, and 44 bases lay between the germline ends.